This T cell receptor (beta chain) is from a study of graft-versus-host responses after intestinal transplantation. CDR3 size: 11 residues. Per germline, CDR1 MNHNS and CDR2 SASEGT. V lost 6 bases to trimming and J lost 5 bases, with 2 bases between them. Only in-frame clones appear in the TCRdb table, and some are missing; sequencing was by immunoSEQ multiplex PCR. The sample contains approximately 88,000 clones, roughly 93% of which appear only once. Details on this clone: The target antigen is unknown.

The chain uses TRBV6-1 and TRBJ1-6; no clear D gene. The source material was unstimulated CD4+ T cells sorted from spleen or lymph node cells, sampled before transplant. This clonotype was obtained from a human donor who was the organ donor for an intestinal transplant. CDR3 nucleotide sequence: TGTGCCAGCAGGCATAATTCACCCCTCCACTTT. This translates into CASRHNSPLHF.